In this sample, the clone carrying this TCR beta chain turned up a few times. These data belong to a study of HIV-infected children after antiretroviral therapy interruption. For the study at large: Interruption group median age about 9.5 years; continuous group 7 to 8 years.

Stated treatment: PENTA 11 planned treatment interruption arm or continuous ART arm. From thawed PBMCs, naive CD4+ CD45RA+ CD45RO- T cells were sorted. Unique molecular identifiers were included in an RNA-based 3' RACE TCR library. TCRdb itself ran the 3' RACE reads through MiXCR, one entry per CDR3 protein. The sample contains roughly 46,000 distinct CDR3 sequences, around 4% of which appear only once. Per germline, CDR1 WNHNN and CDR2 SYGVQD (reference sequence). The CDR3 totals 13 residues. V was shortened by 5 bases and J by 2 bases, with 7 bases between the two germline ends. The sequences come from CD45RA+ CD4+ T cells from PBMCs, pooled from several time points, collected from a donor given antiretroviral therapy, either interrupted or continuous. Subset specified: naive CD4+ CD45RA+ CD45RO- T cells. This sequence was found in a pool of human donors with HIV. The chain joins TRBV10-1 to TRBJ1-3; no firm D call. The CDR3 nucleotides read TGCGCCAGCAGTTGGGGAGCTGGAAACACCATATATTTT. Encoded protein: CASSWGAGNTIYF.